A selection of T cell receptor beta chains follows, all from one sample in a study of blood T cell repertoires in COVID-19. Measured with immunoSEQ multiplex PCR; TCRdb has only the in-frame clones, and not every one. The profile covers over 95,000 clones, with about four fifths appearing a single time and over 9.5% taken by the ten largest. Material: peripheral blood. The receptors were gathered from a human donor in a cohort sampled during active COVID-19. Each CDR3 is given with its conserved first and last residue. The order of the fields is D gene, clone size, V gene, J gene, CDR3 DNA, CDR3 protein. D genes are given only for firm matches. Clone size is stated in some rows and not others, as once, few, many or a class when expanded.

-	once	TRBV30	TRBJ2-7	TGTGCCTGGAGTGCCAGTTCCTACGAGCAGTACTTC	CAWSASSYEQYF
-	-	TRBV11-2	TRBJ1-1	TGTGCCAGCAGCTTAGTGGCCGGACGGACAAATACTGAAGCTTTCTTT	CASSLVAGRTNTEAFF
-	-	TRBV6-5	TRBJ2-6	TGTGCCAGCAGCGATGCAGGCTCTGGGGCCAACGTCCTGACTTTC	CASSDAGSGANVLTF
-	-	TRBV5-1	TRBJ1-4	TGCGCCAGCAGCTTTACACGTGCAACTAATGAAAAACTGTTTTTT	CASSFTRATNEKLFF
-	-	TRBV7-2	TRBJ1-6	TGTGCCAGCAGCTCCAGCCTACCGCGGGCACCCCTCCACTTT	CASSSSLPRAPLHF
TRBD2	-	TRBV20-1	TRBJ2-1	TGCAGTGCTAGTACGCTAGCGGGGGGAATTTCCTACAATGAGCAGTTCTTC	CSASTLAGGISYNEQFF
-	-	TRBV28	TRBJ1-1	TGTGCCAGCAGTTACCTGGGGAGGGAAGCTTTCTTT	CASSYLGREAFF
TRBD2	-	TRBV19	TRBJ2-3	TGTGCCAGTAGTATATACACTAGCGGTTTTGGCCTGGATACGCAGTATTTT	CASSIYTSGFGLDTQYF
TRBD1	-	TRBV7-2	TRBJ1-2	TGTGCCAGCAGGCCCCAGGGGGGTGGCTACACCTTC	CASRPQGGGYTF
TRBD1	-	TRBV4-3	TRBJ1-6	TGCGCCAGCAGCGTACGGACAGGGTCTCGTAATTCACCCCTCCACTTT	CASSVRTGSRNSPLHF
-	-	TRBV3-1/TRBV3-2	TRBJ1-2	TGTGCCAGCAGCCAAGATTATGGGGGGGGCTATGGCTACACCTTC	CASSQDYGGGYGYTF
TRBD1	-	TRBV19	TRBJ1-2	TGTGCCAGTAGTAGGGCGGACAGGGGCCGAGGCTACACCTTC	CASSRADRGRGYTF
-	-	TRBV7-8	TRBJ2-2	TGTGCCAGCAGCTCTCTCCTCGGGGCCGGGGAGCTGTTTTTT	CASSSLLGAGELFF
-	-	TRBV18	TRBJ2-5	TGTGCCAGCTCACCCAGGCTTCAGGCCCGGGACTGGGAGACCCAGTACTTC	CASSPRLQARDWETQYF
TRBD2	-	TRBV27	TRBJ2-1	TGTGCCAGCGGAACCTGGGGGGGAGCACACAATGAGCAGTTCTTC	CASGTWGGAHNEQFF
-	once	TRBV5-1	TRBJ1-2	TGCGCCAGCAGCTTGGGGGCAGGGGACTATGGCTACACCTTC	CASSLGAGDYGYTF
TRBD2	-	TRBV27	TRBJ2-3	TGTGCCAGCAGTTTATGGTCGGGAGGGAGAGATACGCAGTATTTT	CASSLWSGGRDTQYF
TRBD1	few	TRBV30	TRBJ2-3	TGTGCCTGGAGTGTACTGGGGACAGGGAGGACAGATACGCAGTATTTT	CAWSVLGTGRTDTQYF
TRBD1	few	TRBV30	TRBJ2-7	TGTGCCTGGAGTTTGACAGGGCGAGAGCAGTACTTC	CAWSLTGREQYF
TRBD1	once	TRBV28	TRBJ2-3	TGTGCCAGCAGTTCCGGGGGACAGGGGGCGTATACGCAGTATTTT	CASSSGGQGAYTQYF
TRBD1	-	TRBV19	TRBJ1-4	TGTGCCAGTAGTCAATCCAGGGGGTTAGAGGAAAAACTGTTTTTT	CASSQSRGLEEKLFF
TRBD2	-	TRBV7-2	TRBJ2-7	TGTGCCAGCAGCCCCGGACCCGGGGGGTACGAGCAGTACTTC	CASSPGPGGYEQYF
-	-	TRBV12-3/TRBV12-4	TRBJ1-1	TGTGCCAGCAGTCCCCGGACATTTGAAGCTTTCTTT	CASSPRTFEAFF
TRBD1	-	TRBV10-3	TRBJ2-7	TGTGCCATCAGGCGGGACAGGAACACCTACGAGCAGTACTTC	CAIRRDRNTYEQYF
TRBD1	-	TRBV7-9	TRBJ2-4	TGTGCCAGCAGCCTAGACAGGGGGCCAGCCAAAAACATTCAGTACTTC	CASSLDRGPAKNIQYF
TRBD1	few	TRBV6-2/TRBV6-3	TRBJ1-2	TGTGCCAGCAGTCCGACAGGGGAATATGGCTACACCTTC	CASSPTGEYGYTF
-	few	TRBV28	TRBJ1-1	TGTGCCAGCAGTTTTGGGGGCGTGAACACTGAAGCTTTCTTT	CASSFGGVNTEAFF
-	-	TRBV27	TRBJ1-5	TGTGCCAGCAGTTGGAGTAGCAATCAGCCCCAGCATTTT	CASSWSSNQPQHF
-	-	TRBV3-1/TRBV3-2	TRBJ1-1	TGTGCCAGCAGCCGTTCAGGCCGAGAAGCTTTCTTT	CASSRSGREAFF
TRBD2	-	TRBV9	TRBJ2-3	TGTGCCAGCAGCGTGACCGGGACTAGCGGGACAGATACGCAGTATTTT	CASSVTGTSGTDTQYF
-	few	TRBV12-2	TRBJ1-5	TGTGCAAGTCGCCTCCAACCCCCCCCCTATAGCAATCAGCCCCAGCATTTT	CASRLQPPPYSNQPQHF
-	-	TRBV7-2	TRBJ2-2	TGTGCCAGCAGCTTGGGCGGAACAGGTTACACCGGGGAGCTGTTTTTT	CASSLGGTGYTGELFF
TRBD1	-	TRBV6-2/TRBV6-3	TRBJ2-7	TGTGCCAGCAGTTCTAATATCCGGGACAGGGGGCGCGTATCCTACGAGCAGTACTTC	CASSSNIRDRGRVSYEQYF
TRBD2	-	TRBV6-2/TRBV6-3	TRBJ2-3	TGTGCCAGCAGCCAGGGCGGGACTAGCGGGAGCGGCACAGATACGCAGTATTTT	CASSQGGTSGSGTDTQYF
TRBD2	-	TRBV6-5	TRBJ2-7	TGTGCCAGCAGTTCTGTTAGCGGGGGAACCTACGAGCAGTACTTC	CASSSVSGGTYEQYF
-	-	TRBV30	TRBJ1-2	TGTGCCTGGTTTAAACAGGGTAGATATGGCTACACCTTC	CAWFKQGRYGYTF
-	-	TRBV30	TRBJ2-2	TGTGCCTGGAGGTTAACAGCAGCGAACACCGGGGAGCTGTTTTTT	CAWRLTAANTGELFF
-	once	TRBV6-2/TRBV6-3	TRBJ1-1	TGTGCCAGCAGTTACTCAGGACTCGGGGTGAGGAACACTGAAGCTTTCTTT	CASSYSGLGVRNTEAFF